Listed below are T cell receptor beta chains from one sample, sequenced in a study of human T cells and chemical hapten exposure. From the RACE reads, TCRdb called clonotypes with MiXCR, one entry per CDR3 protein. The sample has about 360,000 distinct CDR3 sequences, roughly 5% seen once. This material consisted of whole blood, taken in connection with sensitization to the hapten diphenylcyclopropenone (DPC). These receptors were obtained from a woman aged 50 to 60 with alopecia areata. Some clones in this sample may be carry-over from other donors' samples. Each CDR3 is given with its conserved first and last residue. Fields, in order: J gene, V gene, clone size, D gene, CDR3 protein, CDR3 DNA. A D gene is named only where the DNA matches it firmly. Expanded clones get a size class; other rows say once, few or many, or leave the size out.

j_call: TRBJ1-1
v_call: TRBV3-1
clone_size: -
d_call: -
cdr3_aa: CASSQHRSTEAFF
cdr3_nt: TGTGCCAGCAGCCAACACAGGAGTACTGAAGCTTTCTTT

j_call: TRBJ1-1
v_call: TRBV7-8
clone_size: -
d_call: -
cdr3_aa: CASRRETTEAFF
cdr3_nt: TGTGCCAGCAGAAGGGAGACCACTGAAGCTTTCTTT

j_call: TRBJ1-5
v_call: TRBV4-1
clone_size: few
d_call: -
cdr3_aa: CASSQDEGKPQHF
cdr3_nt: TGCGCCAGCAGCCAAGATGAGGGGAAGCCCCAGCATTTT

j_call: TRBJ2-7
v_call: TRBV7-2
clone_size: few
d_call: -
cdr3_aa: CASSSGAAGQYF
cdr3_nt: TGTGCCAGCAGCTCAGGGGCAGCCGGGCAGTACTTC

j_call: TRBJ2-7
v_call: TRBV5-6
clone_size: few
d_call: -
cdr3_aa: CASSWSGPYEQYF
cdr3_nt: TGTGCCAGCAGCTGGTCGGGGCCCTACGAGCAGTACTTC

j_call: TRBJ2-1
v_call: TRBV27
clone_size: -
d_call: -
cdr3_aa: CASSFGGIYYNEQFF
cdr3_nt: TGTGCCAGCAGTTTTGGGGGGATTTACTACAATGAGCAGTTCTTC

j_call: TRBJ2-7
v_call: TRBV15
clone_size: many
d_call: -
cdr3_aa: CATSREVGRRYF
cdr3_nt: TGTGCCACCAGCAGAGAGGTGGGTCGGCGGTACTTC

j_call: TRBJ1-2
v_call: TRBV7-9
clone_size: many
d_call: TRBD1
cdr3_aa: CASSLETGGHGYTF
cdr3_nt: TGTGCCAGCAGCTTAGAGACAGGGGGCCATGGCTACACCTTC

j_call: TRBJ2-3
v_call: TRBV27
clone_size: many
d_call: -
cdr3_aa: CASSSTRGTDTQYF
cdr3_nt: TGTGCCAGCAGCTCCACACGGGGCACAGATACGCAGTATTTT

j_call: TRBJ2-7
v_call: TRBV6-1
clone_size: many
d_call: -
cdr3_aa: CASSEWDVSYEQYF
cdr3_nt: TGTGCCAGCAGTGAATGGGACGTCTCCTACGAGCAGTACTTC

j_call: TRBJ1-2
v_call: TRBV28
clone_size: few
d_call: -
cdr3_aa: CASSLPKPGGNFYGYTF
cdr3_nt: TGTGCCAGCAGTTTACCGAAACCGGGGGGCAACTTCTATGGCTACACCTTC

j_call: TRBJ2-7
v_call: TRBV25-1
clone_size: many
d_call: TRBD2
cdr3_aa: CASRGLAGEEQYF
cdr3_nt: TGTGCCAGCAGGGGACTAGCGGGAGAGGAGCAGTACTTC